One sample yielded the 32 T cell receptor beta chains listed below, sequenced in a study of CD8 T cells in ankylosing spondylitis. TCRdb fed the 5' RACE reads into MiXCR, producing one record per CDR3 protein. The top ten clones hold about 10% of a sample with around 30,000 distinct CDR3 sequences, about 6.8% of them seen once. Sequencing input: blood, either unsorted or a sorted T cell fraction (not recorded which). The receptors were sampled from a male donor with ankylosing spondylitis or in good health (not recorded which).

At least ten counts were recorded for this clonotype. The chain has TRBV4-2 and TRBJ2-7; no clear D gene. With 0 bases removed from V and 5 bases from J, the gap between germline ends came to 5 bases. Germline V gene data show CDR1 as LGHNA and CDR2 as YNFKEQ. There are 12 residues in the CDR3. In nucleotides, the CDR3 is TGTGCCAGCAGCCAAGAAAAAAACGAGCAGTACTTC. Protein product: CASSQEKNEQYF.

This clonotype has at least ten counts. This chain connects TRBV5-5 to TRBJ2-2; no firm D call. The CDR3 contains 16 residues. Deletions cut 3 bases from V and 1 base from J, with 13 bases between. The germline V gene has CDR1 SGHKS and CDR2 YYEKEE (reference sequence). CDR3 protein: CASSSRVLENTGELFF. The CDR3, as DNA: TGTGCCAGCAGCTCAAGGGTTCTCGAGAACACCGGGGAGCTGTTTTTT.

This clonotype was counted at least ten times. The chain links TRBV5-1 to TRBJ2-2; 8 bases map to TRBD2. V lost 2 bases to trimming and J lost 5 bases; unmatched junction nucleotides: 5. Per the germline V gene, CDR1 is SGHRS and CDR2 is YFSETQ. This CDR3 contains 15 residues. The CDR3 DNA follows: TGCGCCAGCAGCTTCGGCGGGAGGTTTACCGGGGAGCTGTTTTTT. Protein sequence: CASSFGGRFTGELFF.

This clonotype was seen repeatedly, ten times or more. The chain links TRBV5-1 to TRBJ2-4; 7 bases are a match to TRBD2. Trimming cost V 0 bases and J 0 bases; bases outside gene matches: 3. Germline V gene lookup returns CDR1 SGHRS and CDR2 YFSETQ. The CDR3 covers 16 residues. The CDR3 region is CASSLAAGVAKNIQYF. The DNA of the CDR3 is TGCGCCAGCAGCTTGGCCGCGGGGGTAGCCAAAAACATTCAGTACTTC.

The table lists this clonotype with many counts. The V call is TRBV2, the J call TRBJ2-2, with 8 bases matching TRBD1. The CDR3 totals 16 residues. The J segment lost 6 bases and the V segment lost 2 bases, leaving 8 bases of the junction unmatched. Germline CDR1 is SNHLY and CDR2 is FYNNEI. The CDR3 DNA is TGTGCCAGCAGTGAACACGGCCGGACAGGGCCCGGGGAGCTGTTTTTT. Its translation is CASSEHGRTGPGELFF.

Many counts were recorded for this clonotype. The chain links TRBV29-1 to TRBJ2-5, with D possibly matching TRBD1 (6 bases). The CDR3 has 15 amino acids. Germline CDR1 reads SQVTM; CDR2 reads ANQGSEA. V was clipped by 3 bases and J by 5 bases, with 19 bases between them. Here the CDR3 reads CSVEVGAATAETQYF. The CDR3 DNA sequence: TGCAGCGTTGAGGTGGGGGCGGCTACGGCGGAGACCCAGTACTTC.

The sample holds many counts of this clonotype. The CDR3 DNA reads TGTGCCAGCAGCTTAGGTGGGAGCGCAGATACGCAGTATTTT. This sequence encodes CASSLGGSADTQYF. This chain links TRBV7-8 with TRBJ2-3; D perhaps matches TRBD2 (5 bases). The germline V gene encodes CDR1 SGHVS and CDR2 FQNEAQ. The CDR3 extends over 14 amino acids. The V gene lost 1 base and the J gene lost 4 bases, with 9 bases spanning the gap.

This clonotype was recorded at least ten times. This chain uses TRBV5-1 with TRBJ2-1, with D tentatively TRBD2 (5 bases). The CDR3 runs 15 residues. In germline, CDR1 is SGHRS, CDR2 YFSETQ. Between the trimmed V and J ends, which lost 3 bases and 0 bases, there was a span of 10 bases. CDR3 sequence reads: CASSSPEGSYNEQFF. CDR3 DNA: TGCGCCAGCAGCTCTCCCGAGGGCTCCTACAATGAGCAGTTCTTC.

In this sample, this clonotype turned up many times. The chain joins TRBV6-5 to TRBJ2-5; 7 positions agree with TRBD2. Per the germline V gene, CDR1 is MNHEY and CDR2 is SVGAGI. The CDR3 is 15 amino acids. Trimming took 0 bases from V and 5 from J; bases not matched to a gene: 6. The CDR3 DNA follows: TGTGCCAGCAGTTACTCGGGCAGCGGGGATGAGACCCAGTACTTC. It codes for CASSYSGSGDETQYF.

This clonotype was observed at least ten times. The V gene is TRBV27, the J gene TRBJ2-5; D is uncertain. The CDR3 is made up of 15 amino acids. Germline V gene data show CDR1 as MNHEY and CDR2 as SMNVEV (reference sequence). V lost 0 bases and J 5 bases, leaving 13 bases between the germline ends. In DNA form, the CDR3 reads TGTGCCAGCAGTTTATCGTCCCAGGTGTGGGAGACCCAGTACTTC. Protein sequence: CASSLSSQVWETQYF.

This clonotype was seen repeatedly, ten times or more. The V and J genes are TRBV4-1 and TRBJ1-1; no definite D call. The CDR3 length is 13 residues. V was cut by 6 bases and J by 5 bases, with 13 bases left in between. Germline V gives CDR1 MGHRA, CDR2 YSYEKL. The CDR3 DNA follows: TGCGCCAGCAGGGAGGGAGCTCGGACTGAAGCTTTCTTT. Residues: CASREGARTEAFF.

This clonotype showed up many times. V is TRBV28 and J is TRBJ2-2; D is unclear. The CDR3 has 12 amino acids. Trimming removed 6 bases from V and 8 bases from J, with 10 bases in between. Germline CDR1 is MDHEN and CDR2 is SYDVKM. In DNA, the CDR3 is TGTGCCAGCAGCTTCGGTAGGGGGGAGCTGTTTTTT. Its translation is CASSFGRGELFF. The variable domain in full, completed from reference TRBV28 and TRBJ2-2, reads DVKVTQSSRYLVKRTGEKVFLECVQDMDHENMFWYRQDPGLGLRLIYFSYDVKMKEKGDIPEGYSVSREKKERFSLILESASTNQTSMYLCASSFGRGELFFGEGSRLTVL.

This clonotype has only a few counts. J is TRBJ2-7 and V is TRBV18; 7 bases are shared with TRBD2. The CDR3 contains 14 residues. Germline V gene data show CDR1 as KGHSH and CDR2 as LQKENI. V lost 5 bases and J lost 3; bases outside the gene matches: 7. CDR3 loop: CASSASSGGYEQYF. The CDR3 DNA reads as TGTGCCAGCTCAGCGTCATCGGGGGGCTACGAGCAGTACTTC.

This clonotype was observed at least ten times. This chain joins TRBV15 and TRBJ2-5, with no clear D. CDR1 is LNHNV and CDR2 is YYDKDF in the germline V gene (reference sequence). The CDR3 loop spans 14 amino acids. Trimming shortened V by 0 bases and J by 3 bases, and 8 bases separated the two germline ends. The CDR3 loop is CATSRDLTEETQYF. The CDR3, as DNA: TGTGCCACCAGCAGAGATCTCACGGAAGAGACCCAGTACTTC.

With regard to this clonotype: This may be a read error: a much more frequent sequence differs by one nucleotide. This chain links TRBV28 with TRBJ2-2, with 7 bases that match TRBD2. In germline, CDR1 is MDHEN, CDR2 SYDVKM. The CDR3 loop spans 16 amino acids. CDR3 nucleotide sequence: TGTTCCAGCAGTTTCACCCCGGGGGGAGGGTCCGGGGAGCTGTTTTTT. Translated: CSSSFTPGGGSGELFF.

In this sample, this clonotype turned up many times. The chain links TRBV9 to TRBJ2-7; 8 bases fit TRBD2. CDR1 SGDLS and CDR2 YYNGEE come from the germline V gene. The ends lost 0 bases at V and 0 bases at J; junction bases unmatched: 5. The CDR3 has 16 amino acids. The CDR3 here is CASSVEGGTSSYEQYF. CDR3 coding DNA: TGTGCCAGCAGCGTAGAGGGGGGGACTAGCTCCTACGAGCAGTACTTC.

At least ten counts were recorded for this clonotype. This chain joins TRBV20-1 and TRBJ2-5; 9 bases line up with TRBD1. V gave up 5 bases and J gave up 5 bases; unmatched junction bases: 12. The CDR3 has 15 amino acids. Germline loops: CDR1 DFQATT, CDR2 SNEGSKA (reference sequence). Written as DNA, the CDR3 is TGCAGTGCTCCCCCCCACAGGGGGCTATCGGAGACCCAGTACTTC. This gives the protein CSAPPHRGLSETQYF.

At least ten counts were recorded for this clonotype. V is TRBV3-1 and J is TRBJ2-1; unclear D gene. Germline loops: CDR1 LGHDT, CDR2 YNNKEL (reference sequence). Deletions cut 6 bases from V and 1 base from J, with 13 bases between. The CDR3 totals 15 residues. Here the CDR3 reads CASRKAGFSYNEQFF. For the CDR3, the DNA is TGTGCCAGCAGAAAAGCTGGCTTTTCCTACAATGAGCAGTTCTTC.

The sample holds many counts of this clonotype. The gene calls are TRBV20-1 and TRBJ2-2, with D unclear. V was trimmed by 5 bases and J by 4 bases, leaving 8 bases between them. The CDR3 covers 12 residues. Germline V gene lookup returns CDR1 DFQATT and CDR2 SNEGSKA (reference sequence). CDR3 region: CSAVRFTGELFF. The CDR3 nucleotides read TGCAGTGCTGTGAGGTTCACCGGGGAGCTGTTTTTT.

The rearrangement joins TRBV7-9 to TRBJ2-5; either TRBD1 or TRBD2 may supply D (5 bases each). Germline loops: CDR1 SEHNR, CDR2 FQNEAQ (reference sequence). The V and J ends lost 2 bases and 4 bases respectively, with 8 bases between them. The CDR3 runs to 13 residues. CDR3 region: CASSLNGGETQYF. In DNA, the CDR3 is TGTGCCAGCAGCTTAAATGGGGGAGAGACCCAGTACTTC.

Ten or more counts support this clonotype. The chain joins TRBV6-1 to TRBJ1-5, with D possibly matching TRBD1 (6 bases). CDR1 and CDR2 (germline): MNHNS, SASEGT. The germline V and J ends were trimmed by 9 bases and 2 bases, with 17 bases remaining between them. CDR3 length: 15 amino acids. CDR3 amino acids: CARGARDNRNQPQHF. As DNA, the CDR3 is TGTGCCAGAGGGGCCCGGGACAACCGCAATCAGCCCCAGCATTTT.

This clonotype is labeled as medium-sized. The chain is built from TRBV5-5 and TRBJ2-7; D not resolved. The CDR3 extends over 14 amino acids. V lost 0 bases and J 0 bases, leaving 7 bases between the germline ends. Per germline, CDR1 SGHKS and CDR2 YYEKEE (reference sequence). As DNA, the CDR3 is TGTGCCAGCAGCTTGGACGACAACTCCTACGAGCAGTACTTC. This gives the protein CASSLDDNSYEQYF.

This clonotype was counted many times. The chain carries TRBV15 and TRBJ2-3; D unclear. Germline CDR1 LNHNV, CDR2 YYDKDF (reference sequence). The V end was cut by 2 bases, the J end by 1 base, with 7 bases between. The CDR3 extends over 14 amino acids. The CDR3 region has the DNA TGTGCCACCAGCAGAATGACTGGCACAGATACGCAGTATTTT. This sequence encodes CATSRMTGTDTQYF. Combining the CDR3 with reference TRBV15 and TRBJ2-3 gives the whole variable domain DAMVIQNPRYQVTQFGKPVTLSCSQTLNHNVMYWYQQKSSQAPKLLFHYYDKDFNNEADTPDNFQSRRPNTSFCFLDIRSPGLGDTAMYLCATSRMTGTDTQYFGPGTRLTVL.

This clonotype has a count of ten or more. CDR3 DNA: TGCAGTGTCATGACCGGTCCGAGTTCACCCCTCCACTTT. It translates to CSVMTGPSSPLHF. The genes are TRBV20-1 and TRBJ1-6; no reliable D call. Trimming cost V 7 bases and J 9 bases, with 16 bases left between them. Germline V gives CDR1 DFQATT, CDR2 SNEGSKA (reference sequence). The CDR3 has 13 amino acids.

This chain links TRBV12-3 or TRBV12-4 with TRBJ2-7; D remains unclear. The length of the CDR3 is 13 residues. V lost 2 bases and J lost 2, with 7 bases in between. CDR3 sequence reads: CASSLSGTYEQYF. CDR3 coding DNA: TGTGCCAGCAGTTTATCGGGCACCTACGAGCAGTACTTC.

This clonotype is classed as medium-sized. The DNA of the CDR3 is TGCAGCGTTCGGGACGGAGGCCAAAACACTGAAGCTTTCTTT. Its translation: CSVRDGGQNTEAFF. The genes are TRBV29-1 and TRBJ1-1, with D possibly TRBD1 on 5 matching bases. The CDR3 contains 14 residues. Deletions cut 5 bases from V and 2 bases from J, with 15 bases between. CDR1 and CDR2 from the germline V gene are SQVTM and ANQGSEA.

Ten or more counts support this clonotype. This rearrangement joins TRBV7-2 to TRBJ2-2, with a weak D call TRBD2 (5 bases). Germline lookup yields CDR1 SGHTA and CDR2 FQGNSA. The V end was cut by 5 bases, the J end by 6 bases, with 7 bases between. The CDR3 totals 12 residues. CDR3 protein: CASSAGAGELFF. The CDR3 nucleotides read TGTGCCAGCAGCGCGGGCGCCGGGGAGCTGTTTTTT.

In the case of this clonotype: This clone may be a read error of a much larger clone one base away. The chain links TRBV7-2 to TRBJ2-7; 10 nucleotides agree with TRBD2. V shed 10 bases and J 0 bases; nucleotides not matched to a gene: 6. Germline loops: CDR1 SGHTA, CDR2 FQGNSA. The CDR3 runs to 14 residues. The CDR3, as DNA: TGTGCCACTAGAGGGACTAGCGTCTCCTACGAGCAGTACTTC. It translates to CATRGTSVSYEQYF.

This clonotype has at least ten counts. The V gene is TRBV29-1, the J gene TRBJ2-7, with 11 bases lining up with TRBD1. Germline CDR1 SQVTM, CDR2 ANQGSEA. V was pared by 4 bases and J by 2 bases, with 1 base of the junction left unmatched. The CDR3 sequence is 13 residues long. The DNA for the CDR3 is TGCAGCGTTGGGGGACAGGGGGCCTACGAGCAGTACTTC. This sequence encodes CSVGGQGAYEQYF.

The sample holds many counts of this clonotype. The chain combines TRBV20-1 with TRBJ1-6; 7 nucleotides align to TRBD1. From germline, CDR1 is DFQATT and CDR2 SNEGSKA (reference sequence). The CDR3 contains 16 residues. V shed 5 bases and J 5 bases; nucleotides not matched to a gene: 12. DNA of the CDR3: TGCAGTGCTGACAGGGCTAGGGGAGGGGATAATTCACCCCTCCACTTT. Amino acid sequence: CSADRARGGDNSPLHF.

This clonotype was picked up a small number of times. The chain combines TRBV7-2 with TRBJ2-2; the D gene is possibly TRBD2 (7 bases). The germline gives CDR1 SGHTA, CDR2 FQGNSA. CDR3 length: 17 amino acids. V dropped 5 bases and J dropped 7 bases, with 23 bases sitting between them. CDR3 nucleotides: TGTGCCAGCAGCCGCCCTTTGGGGGGGCCCCTCGGCGGGGAGCTGTTTTTT. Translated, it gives CASSRPLGGPLGGELFF.

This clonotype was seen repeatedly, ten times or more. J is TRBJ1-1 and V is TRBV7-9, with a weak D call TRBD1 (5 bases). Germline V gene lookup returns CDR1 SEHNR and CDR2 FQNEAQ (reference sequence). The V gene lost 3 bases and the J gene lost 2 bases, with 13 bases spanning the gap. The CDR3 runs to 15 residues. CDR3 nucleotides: TGTGCCAGCAGCTTTGGGGGGACGGTCAACACTGAAGCTTTCTTT. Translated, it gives CASSFGGTVNTEAFF.